The subject of this entry is one T cell receptor beta chain. Its antigen is undetermined. This sample was included in a study of OX40 agonist ivuxolimab in advanced cancers. Study-level information: The study gave patients intravenous ivuxolimab at 0.01 to 10 mg/kg every 2 weeks. A diagnosis of hepatocellular carcinoma, melanoma, renal cell or head and neck cancer was present in dose-escalation patients. Study-wide points: The 0.1-3.0 mg/kg partial responders had among the lowest clonal expansion. The average count of expanded clones was higher among CD8+ T cells than among CD4+.

Trimming pared 2 bases from V and 2 bases from J, leaving 5 bases between. This CDR3 is built from 13 residues. In germline, CDR1 is LGHNT, CDR2 FRNRAP. Assay: immunoSEQ multiplex PCR; the TCRdb copy retains only in-frame clones and omits some. The sample comprises 90,000 to 120,000 clones, under 95% of which are singletons, and about 1.2% rests with the top ten. The clonotype was recovered from an adult with an advanced solid tumor such as melanoma, head and neck, liver or kidney cancer. The chain employs TRBV12-5 and TRBJ2-3; D call uncertain. Sequenced material: CD4+ or CD8+ T cells sorted from blood, taken in a trial of the OX40 agonist ivuxolimab. The CDR3 coding sequence is TGTGCTAGTGGTTTGTCCATCACAGATACGCAGTATTTT. It specifies CASGLSITDTQYF.